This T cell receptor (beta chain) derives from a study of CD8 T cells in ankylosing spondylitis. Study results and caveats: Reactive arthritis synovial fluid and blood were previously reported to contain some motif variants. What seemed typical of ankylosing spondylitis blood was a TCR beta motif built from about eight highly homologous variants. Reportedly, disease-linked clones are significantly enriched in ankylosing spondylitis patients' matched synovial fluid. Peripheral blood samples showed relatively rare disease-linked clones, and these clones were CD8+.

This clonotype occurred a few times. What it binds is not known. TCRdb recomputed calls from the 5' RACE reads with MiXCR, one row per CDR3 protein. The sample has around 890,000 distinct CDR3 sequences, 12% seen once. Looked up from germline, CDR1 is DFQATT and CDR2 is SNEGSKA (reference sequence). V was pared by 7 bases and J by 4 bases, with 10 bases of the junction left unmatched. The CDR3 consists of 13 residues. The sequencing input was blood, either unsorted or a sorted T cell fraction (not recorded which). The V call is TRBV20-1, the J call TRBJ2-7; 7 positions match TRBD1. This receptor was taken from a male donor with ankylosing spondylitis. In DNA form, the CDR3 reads TGCAGTGTCGCGACAGGGAAAGTATACGAGCAGTACTTC. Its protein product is CSVATGKVYEQYF.